A single sample gave rise to the 12 T cell receptor beta chains below, sequenced in a study of T cells in Graves' hyperthyroidism and ophthalmopathy. TCR beta CDR3 regions were amplified from RNA. HTBI primers were used for first-round RT-PCR of the TCR CDR3. MiXCR was run by TCRdb on the multiplex PCR reads, yielding one entry per CDR3 protein. The sample lists around 690,000 distinct CDR3 sequences; roughly 17% were seen once. What was sequenced was blood. The receptor source for this set is a man over 45 with Graves' hyperthyroidism.

This clonotype was counted at least ten times. CDR3 nucleotide sequence: TGTGCCAGCAGTTCCTCCGGGACAGAGCCCCCAGATACGCAGTATTTT. Amino acid sequence: CASSSSGTEPPDTQYF. V gene TRBV28 combines with J gene TRBJ2-3, with 7 bases fitting TRBD1. The trim removed 4 bases at V and 4 bases at J, leaving 11 bases unmatched. Germline loops: CDR1 MDHEN, CDR2 SYDVKM. CDR3 length: 16 residues. Full variable domain (outside the CDR3, taken from reference TRBV28 and TRBJ2-3): DVKVTQSSRYLVKRTGEKVFLECVQDMDHENMFWYRQDPGLGLRLIYFSYDVKMKEKGDIPEGYSVSREKKERFSLILESASTNQTSMYLCASSSSGTEPPDTQYFGPGTRLTVL.

This clonotype was seen many times. V and J are TRBV28 and TRBJ2-1, with TRBD2 matching 12 bases. Germline V gene lookup returns CDR1 MDHEN and CDR2 SYDVKM. V gave up 5 bases and J gave up 7 bases; unmatched junction bases: 6. The CDR3 has 15 residues. For the CDR3, the DNA is TGTGCCAGCAGTCGACTAGCGGGAGTCCAAAATGAGCAGTTCTTC. Translation gives CASSRLAGVQNEQFF.

This clonotype was found a few times. The rearrangement uses TRBV9 and TRBJ2-1, with 9 bases aligning to TRBD2. Germline V gene sequence: CDR1 SGDLS, CDR2 YYNGEE. With V trimmed by 3 bases and J by 8 bases, 12 bases remained unmatched. The CDR3 runs 16 residues. CDR3: CASSEGLADNPDEQFF. CDR3 in DNA: TGTGCCAGCAGCGAGGGACTAGCCGACAACCCCGATGAGCAGTTCTTC.

A few counts support this clonotype. The rearrangement links TRBV9 to TRBJ2-1; D could derive from TRBD1 or TRBD2 (5 bases each). There are 15 residues in the CDR3. Germline V lookup: CDR1 SGDLS, CDR2 YYNGEE. Trimming pared 3 bases from V and 3 bases from J, leaving 13 bases between. CDR3 nucleotides: TGTGCCAGCAGCGGCCGGGACGCGAGCTACAATGAGCAGTTCTTC. It specifies CASSGRDASYNEQFF.

J is TRBJ2-1 and V is TRBV6-2 or TRBV6-3, with D possibly being TRBD1 (6 bases). V was clipped by 9 bases and J by 4 bases, with 19 bases between them. The length of the CDR3 is 15 residues. CDR1 is MNHEY, CDR2 SVGEGT, per germline. The CDR3 spells CASSQTGELYNEQFF. The CDR3 DNA sequence: TGTGCCAGTTCACAGACAGGAGAACTATACAATGAGCAGTTCTTC.

CDR3 in amino acids: CSARDLGELLNEQYF. The CDR3 region has the DNA TGCAGTGCTAGAGATCTAGGGGAACTCCTGAACGAGCAGTACTTC. The V call is TRBV20-1, the J call TRBJ2-7, with D possibly TRBD1 on 5 matching bases. CDR1 and CDR2 from the germline V gene are DFQATT and SNEGSKA (reference sequence). This CDR3 contains 15 residues. Deletions cut 0 bases from V and 5 bases from J, with 17 bases between.

The chain recombines TRBV7-2 with TRBJ2-7; 9 bases match TRBD2. The ends lost 2 bases at V and 3 bases at J; junction bases unmatched: 5. CDR3 size: 15 residues. Germline V CDR1 and CDR2: SGHTA, FQGNSA. The CDR3 protein is CASSLFGTSIYEQYF. The CDR3 coding sequence is TGTGCCAGCAGCTTATTCGGGACTAGCATCTACGAGCAGTACTTC.

In the case of this clonotype: A much larger clonotype is one base distant, so this may be a read error. V gene TRBV12-3 or TRBV12-4 combines with J gene TRBJ2-7; D is possibly TRBD2 (5 bases). Trimming shortened V by 2 bases and J by 5 bases, and 19 bases separated the two germline ends. The CDR3 is made up of 16 amino acids. CDR3 sequence (DNA): TGTGCCAGCAGTTTACCTAGTGGGAGCACAACCCACGAGCAGTACTTC. It translates to CASSLPSGSTTHEQYF.

The chain uses TRBV6-6 and TRBJ2-1; TRBD1 agrees at 9 bases. This CDR3 region has 16 residues. CDR1 and CDR2 (germline): MNHNY, SVGAGI (reference sequence). Trimming removed 0 bases from V and 5 bases from J; junction bases left unmatched: 5. CDR3 DNA sequence: TGTGCCAGCAGTTACTCGTCAGGACAGGGGAACAATGAGCAGTTCTTC. Its translation is CASSYSSGQGNNEQFF.

This chain links TRBV20-1 with TRBJ2-7; 12 nucleotides line up with TRBD1. The germline CDR1 and CDR2 sequences are DFQATT and SNEGSKA (reference sequence). The CDR3 extends over 15 amino acids. Unmatched junction bases numbered 6, after V lost 0 bases and J lost 6 bases. CDR3 amino acids: CSARETGTGGFEQYF. The CDR3 DNA follows: TGCAGTGCTAGAGAGACCGGGACAGGGGGCTTCGAGCAGTACTTC.

As for this clonotype: At one end the junction does not follow the germline gene, possibly because of a read error. The chain has TRBV3-1 and TRBJ2-7; D possibly corresponds to TRBD2 (5 bases). The CDR3 length is 12 residues. Germline loops: CDR1 LGHDT, CDR2 YNNKEL (reference sequence). CDR3 sequence (DNA): TGTGCCAGCGGCCAACGCACGGGGGAGCAGTACTTC. It codes for CASGQRTGEQYF.

This clonotype was seen only a few times. DNA for the CDR3: TGTGCCAGCAGTGAAGCGGGGACTAATGAAAAACTGTTTTTT. This codes for CASSEAGTNEKLFF. This chain links TRBV6-1 with TRBJ1-4; D uncertain. The germline V gene has CDR1 MNHNS and CDR2 SASEGT. The CDR3 totals 14 residues. Trimming shortened V by 0 bases and J by 2 bases, and 4 bases separated the two germline ends.